This T cell receptor beta chain was observed in a study of OX40 agonist ivuxolimab in advanced cancers. The V gene's germline CDR1 is SGHAT and CDR2 FQNNGV. Trimming removed 8 bases from V and 4 bases from J, with 16 bases in between. The CDR3 totals 14 residues. Sequenced by immunoSEQ multiplex PCR; TCRdb stores in-frame clones only, minus some. This sample carries tens of thousands of clones, around 83% of them seen once, and the ten largest clones take around 3.3%. V is TRBV11-2 and J is TRBJ2-3, with TRBD1 as a possible D gene (6 bases). The receptor comes from an adult with an advanced solid tumor such as melanoma, head and neck, liver or kidney cancer. The input for sequencing was CD4+ or CD8+ T cells sorted from blood, taken in a trial of the OX40 agonist ivuxolimab. DNA for the CDR3: TGTGCCAGCGGAAATTGGGGGCAGGCAGATACGCAGTATTTT. It yields the protein CASGNWGQADTQYF. Full variable domain (rest looked up from reference TRBV11-2 and TRBJ2-3): EAGVAQSPRYKIIEKRQSVAFWCNPISGHATLYWYQQILGQGPKLLIQFQNNGVVDDSQLPKDRFSAERLKGVDSTLKIQPAKLEDSAVYLCASGNWGQADTQYFGPGTRLTVL.